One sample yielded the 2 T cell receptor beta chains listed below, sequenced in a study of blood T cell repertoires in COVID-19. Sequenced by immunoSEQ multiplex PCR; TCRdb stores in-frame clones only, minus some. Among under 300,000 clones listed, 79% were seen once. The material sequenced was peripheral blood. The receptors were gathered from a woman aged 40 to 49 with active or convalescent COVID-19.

CDR3 region: CASSLDRVRTGELFF. The CDR3 DNA reads TGCGCCAGCAGCTTGGACAGGGTCCGCACCGGGGAGCTGTTTTTT. V gene TRBV5-1 combines with J gene TRBJ2-2; a possible D gene is TRBD1 (6 bases). V lost 0 bases and J lost 4, with 10 bases in between. This CDR3 region has 15 residues. Germline V gene data show CDR1 as SGHRS and CDR2 as YFSETQ.

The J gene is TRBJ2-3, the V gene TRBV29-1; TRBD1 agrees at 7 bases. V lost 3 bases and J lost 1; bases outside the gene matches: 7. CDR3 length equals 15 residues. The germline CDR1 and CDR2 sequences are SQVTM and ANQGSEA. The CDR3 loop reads CSVDPGTVRTDTQYF. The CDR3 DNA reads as TGCAGCGTTGACCCTGGGACAGTTCGCACAGATACGCAGTATTTT.